The sequence of this TCR beta chain was determined in a study of blood T cell repertoires in COVID-19. Study in general: Sources were T cells, B-cell-depleted T cells, or PBMCs; the material itself was cDNA or gDNA.

V lost 1 base, J lost 3 bases, and 7 bases stayed unmatched. Germline CDR1 and CDR2: SGHAT and FQNNGV. The length of the CDR3 is 16 residues. Assay: immunoSEQ multiplex PCR; the TCRdb copy retains only in-frame clones and omits some. The profile shows some 180,000 clones, 75% to 80% of them singletons. This chain connects TRBV11-2 to TRBJ2-7, with 9 bases matching TRBD2. Source material: peripheral blood. The sequence was collected from a woman between 50 and 59 years old with active or convalescent COVID-19. The DNA of the CDR3 is TGTGCCAGCAGCTTAGGACTTAGCGGGAGCGACTACGAGCAGTACTTC. This codes for CASSLGLSGSDYEQYF.